This T cell receptor beta chain was recovered during a study of cytomegalovirus exposure and HLA in healthy donors. Study results and caveats: Highly shared sequence variants in one cluster were likely a sequencing artifact.

Turning to this clone: Its target is unknown.

In the PCR, 60 Vbeta and 13 Jbeta primers were used. Sequencing was performed with immunoSEQ multiplex PCR; in TCRdb, only in-frame clones are kept and a portion is missing. Among over 150,000 clones listed, around 80% were seen once. Germline CDR1 reads SGHRS; CDR2 reads YFSETQ. V was clipped by 0 bases and J by 2 bases, with 21 bases between them. The CDR3 totals 18 residues. The receptor comes from a human donor in good health. Material: PBMCs. The chain links TRBV5-1 to TRBJ2-7; weak D call: TRBD2 (6 bases). CDR3 sequence (DNA): TGCGCCAGCAGCTTGGACAAACGTACGGGACTTTCGGCCTACGAGCAGTACTTC. Translating it yields CASSLDKRTGLSAYEQYF.